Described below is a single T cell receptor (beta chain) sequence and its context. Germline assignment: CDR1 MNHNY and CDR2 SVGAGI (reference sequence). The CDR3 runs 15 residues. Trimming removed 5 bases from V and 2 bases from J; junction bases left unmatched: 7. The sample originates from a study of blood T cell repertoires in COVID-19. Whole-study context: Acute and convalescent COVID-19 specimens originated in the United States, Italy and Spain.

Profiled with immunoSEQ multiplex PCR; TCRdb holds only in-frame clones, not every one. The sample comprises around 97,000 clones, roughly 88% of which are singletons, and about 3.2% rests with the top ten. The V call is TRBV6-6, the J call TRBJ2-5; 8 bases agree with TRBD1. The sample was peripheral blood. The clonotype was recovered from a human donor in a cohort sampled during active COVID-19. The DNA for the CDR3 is TGTGCCAGCAGTCCCCGGACAGGGACGCAAGAGACCCAGTACTTC. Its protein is CASSPRTGTQETQYF.